The TCR beta chain described here comes from a study of STAT5B mutations in CD4+ large granular lymphocyte leukemia. Study results and limitations: 25% of private leukemic clonotypes occurred rarely in other patients' non-leukemic repertoires. 8/27 top patient clones versus 2/35 control clones were TRBV06-family.

Sequencing used immunoSEQ multiplex PCR; TCRdb keeps in-frame clones, though not all of them. Among tens of thousands of clones, approximately 74% were seen once, and the ten largest hold approximately 0.29%. This clone was seen a single time. Its cognate antigen is unknown. Germline CDR1 MNHNY, CDR2 SVGAGI (reference sequence). This CDR3 is built from 15 residues. V lost 4 bases, J lost 1 base, and 2 bases stayed unmatched. The receptor's source is a human donor in good health. This chain uses TRBV6-6 with TRBJ1-2, with 11 nucleotides matching TRBD1. Material: CD4+ T cells from blood buffy coats. The CDR3 loop reads CASSLGTGGNYGYTF. Here the CDR3 DNA reads TGTGCCAGCAGTTTGGGGACAGGGGGTAACTATGGCTACACCTTC.